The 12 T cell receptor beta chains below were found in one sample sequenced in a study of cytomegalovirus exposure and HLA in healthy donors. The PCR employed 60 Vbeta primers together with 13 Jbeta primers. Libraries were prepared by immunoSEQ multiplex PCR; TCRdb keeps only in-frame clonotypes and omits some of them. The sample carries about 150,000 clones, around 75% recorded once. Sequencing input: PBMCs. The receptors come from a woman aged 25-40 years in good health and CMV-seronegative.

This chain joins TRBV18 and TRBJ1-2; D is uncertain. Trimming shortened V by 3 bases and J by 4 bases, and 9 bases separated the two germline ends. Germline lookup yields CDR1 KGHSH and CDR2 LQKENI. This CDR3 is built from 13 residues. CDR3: CASSPEGVYGYTF. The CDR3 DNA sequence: TGTGCCAGCTCACCTGAGGGTGTCTATGGCTACACCTTC.

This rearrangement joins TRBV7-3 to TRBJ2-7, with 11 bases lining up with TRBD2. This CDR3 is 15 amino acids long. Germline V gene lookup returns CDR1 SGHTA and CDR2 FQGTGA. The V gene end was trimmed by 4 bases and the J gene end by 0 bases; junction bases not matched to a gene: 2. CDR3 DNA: TGTGCCAGCAGCTACACTAGCGGGAGCTCCTACGAGCAGTACTTC. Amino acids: CASSYTSGSSYEQYF.

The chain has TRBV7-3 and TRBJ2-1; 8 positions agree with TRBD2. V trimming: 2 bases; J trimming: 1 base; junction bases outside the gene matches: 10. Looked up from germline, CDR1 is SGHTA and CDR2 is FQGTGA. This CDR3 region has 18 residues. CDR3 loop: CASSLGPRGGQSYNEQFF. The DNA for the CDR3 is TGTGCCAGCAGCTTAGGTCCTCGCGGGGGGCAATCCTACAATGAGCAGTTCTTC.

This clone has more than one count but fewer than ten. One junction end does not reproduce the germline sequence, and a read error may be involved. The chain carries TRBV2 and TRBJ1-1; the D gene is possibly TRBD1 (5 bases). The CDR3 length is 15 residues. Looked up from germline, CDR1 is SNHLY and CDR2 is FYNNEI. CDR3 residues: CASTERGRKNTEAFF. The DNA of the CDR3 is TGTGCCAGCACTGAAAGGGGTCGAAAGAACACTGAAGCTTTCTTT.

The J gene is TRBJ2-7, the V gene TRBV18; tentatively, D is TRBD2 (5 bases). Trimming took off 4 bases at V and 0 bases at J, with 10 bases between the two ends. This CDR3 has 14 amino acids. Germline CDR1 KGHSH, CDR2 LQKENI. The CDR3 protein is CASSLGSHSYEQYF. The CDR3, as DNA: TGTGCCAGCTCACTAGGGAGTCACTCCTACGAGCAGTACTTC.

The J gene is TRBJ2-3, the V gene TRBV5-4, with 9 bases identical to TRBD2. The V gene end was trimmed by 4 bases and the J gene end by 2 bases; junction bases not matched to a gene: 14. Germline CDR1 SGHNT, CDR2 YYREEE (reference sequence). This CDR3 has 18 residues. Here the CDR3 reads CASSRGLASVIHTDTQYF. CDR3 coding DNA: TGTGCCAGCAGCCGAGGACTAGCGAGTGTTATACACACAGATACGCAGTATTTT.

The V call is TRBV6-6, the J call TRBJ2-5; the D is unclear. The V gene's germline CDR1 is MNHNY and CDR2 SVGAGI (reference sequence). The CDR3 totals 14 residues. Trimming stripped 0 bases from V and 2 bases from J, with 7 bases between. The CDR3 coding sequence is TGTGCCAGCAGTTACTCGGCACCTCAAGAGACCCAGTACTTC. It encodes CASSYSAPQETQYF.

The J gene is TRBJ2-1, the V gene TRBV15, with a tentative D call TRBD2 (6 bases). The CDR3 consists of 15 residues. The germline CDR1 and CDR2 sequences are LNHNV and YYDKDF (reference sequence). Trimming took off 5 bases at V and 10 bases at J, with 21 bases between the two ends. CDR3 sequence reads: CATSEPGLSSLEQFF. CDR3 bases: TGTGCCACCAGCGAACCGGGACTCTCTAGCCTGGAGCAGTTCTTC.

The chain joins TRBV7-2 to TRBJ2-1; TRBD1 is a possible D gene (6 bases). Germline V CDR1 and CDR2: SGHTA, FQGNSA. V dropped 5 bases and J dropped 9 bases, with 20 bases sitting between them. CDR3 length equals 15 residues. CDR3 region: CASSPRVGGYGEQFF. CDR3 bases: TGTGCCAGCAGCCCCCGAGTTGGGGGCTACGGTGAGCAGTTCTTC.

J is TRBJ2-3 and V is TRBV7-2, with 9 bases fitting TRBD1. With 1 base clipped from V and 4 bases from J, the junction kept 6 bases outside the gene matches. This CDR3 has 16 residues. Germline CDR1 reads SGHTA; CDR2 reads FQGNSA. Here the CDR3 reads CASSLEQGAVSDTQYF. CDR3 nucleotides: TGTGCCAGCAGCTTAGAACAGGGGGCGGTCTCAGATACGCAGTATTTT.

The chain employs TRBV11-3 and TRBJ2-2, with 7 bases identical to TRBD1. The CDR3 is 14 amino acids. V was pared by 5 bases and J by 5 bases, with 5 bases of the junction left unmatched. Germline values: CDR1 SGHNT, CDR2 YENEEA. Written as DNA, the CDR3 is TGTGCCAGCAGCAGAAACAGGGGAACCGGGGAGCTGTTTTTT. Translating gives CASSRNRGTGELFF.

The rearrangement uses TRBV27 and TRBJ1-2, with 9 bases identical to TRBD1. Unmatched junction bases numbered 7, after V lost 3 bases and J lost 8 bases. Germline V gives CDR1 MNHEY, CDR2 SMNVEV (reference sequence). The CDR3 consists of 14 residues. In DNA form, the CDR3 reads TGTGCCAGCAGTTTCACAGGGGGCGCCCGGGGCTACACCTTC. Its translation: CASSFTGGARGYTF.